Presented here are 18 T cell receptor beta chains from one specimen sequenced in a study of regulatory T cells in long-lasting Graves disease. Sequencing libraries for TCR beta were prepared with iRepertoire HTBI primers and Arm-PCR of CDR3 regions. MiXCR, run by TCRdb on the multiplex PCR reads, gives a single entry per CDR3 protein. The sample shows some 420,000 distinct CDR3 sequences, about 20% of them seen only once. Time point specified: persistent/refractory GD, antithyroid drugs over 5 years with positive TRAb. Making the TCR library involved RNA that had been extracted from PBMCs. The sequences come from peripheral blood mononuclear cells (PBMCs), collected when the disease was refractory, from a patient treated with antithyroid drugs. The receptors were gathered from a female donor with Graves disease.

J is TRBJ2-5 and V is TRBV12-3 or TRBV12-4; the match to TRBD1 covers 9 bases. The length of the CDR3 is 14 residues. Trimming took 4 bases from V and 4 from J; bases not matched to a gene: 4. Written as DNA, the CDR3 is TGTGCCAGCAGTTGGGACAGGGAACGAGAGACCCAGTACTTC. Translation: CASSWDRERETQYF.

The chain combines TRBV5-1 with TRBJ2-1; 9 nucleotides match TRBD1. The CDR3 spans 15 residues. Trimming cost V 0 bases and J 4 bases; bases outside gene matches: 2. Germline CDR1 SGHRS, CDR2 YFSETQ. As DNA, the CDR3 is TGCGCCAGCAGCTTGGGACAGGGGGTTTACAATGAGCAGTTCTTC. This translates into CASSLGQGVYNEQFF.

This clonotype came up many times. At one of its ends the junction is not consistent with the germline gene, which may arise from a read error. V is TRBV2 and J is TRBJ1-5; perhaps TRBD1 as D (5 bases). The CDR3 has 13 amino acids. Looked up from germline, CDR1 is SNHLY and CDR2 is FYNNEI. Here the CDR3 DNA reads TGTGCCAGCAGGGAAGGACATGCCCAGCCCCAGCATTTT. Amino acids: CASREGHAQPQHF.

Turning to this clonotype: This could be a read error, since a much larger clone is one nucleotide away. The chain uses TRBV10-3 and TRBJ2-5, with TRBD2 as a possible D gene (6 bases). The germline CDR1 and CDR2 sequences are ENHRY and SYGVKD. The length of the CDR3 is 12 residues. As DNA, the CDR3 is TGTACCATCAGCGACACGCGGGGGACCCAGTACTTC. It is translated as CTISDTRGTQYF.

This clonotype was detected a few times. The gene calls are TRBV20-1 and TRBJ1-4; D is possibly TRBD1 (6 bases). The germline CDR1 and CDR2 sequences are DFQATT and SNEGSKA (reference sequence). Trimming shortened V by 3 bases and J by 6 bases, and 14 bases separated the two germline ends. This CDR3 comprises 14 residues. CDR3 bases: TGCAGTGCTAGTTCGGGGGGCAATGATGAAAAACTGTTTTTT. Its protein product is CSASSGGNDEKLFF.

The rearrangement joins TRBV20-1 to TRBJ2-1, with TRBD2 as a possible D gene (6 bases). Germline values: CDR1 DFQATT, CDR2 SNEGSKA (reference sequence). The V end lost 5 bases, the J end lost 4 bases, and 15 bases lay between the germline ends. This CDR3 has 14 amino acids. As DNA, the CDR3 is TGCAGTGCTCGCGGGGCAGAACTTTACAATGAGCAGTTCTTC. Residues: CSARGAELYNEQFF.

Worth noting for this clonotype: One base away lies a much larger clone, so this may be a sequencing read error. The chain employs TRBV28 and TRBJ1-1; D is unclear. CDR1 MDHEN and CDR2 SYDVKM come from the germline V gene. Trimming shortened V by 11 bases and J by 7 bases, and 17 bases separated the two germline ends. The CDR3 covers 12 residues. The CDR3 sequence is CAVRTSGGEAFF. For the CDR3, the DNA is TGTGCCGTCAGAACGAGTGGCGGTGAAGCTTTCTTT.

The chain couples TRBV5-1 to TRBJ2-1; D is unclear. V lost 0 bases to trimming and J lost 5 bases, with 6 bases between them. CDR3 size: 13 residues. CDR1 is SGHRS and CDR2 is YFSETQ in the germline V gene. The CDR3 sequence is CASSLGRHNEQFF. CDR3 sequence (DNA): TGCGCCAGCAGCTTGGGGCGCCACAATGAGCAGTTCTTC.

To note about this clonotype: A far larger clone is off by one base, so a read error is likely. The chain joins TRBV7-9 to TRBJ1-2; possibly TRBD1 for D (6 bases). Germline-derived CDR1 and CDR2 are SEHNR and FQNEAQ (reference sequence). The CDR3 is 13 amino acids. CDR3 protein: CVSSPQGFAGYTF. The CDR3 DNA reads TGTGTCAGCAGCCCACAGGGATTTGCTGGCTACACCTTC.

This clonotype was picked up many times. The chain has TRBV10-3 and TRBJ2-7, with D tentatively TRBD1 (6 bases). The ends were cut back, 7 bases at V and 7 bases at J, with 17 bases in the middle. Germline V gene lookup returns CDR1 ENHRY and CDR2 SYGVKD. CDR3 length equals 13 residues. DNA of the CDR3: TGTGCCATCAATTTGGGGGCCATAGGAGAGCAGTACTTC. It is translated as CAINLGAIGEQYF.

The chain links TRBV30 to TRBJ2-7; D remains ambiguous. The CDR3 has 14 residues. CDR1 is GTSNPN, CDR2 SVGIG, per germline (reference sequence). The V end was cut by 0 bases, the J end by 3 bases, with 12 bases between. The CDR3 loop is CAWSVSGPYYEQYF. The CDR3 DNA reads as TGTGCCTGGAGTGTCTCCGGGCCCTACTACGAGCAGTACTTC.

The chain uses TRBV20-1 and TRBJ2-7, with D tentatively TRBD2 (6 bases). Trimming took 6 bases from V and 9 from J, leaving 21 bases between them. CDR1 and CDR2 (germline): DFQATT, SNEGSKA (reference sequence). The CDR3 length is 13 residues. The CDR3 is CSARDAGGIVQYF. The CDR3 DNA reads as TGCAGTGCCCGGGACGCCGGAGGGATTGTGCAGTACTTC.

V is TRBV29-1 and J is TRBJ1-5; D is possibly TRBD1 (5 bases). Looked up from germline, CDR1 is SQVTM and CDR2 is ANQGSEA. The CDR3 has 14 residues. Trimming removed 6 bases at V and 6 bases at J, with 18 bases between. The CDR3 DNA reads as TGCAGCGTGGCGACGGGAGGGGATGGTCAGCCCCAGCATTTT. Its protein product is CSVATGGDGQPQHF. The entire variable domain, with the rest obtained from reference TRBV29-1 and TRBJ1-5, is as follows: SAVISQKPSRDICQRGTSLTIQCQVDSQVTMMFWYRQQPGQSLTLIATANQGSEATYESGFVIDKFPISRPNLTFSTLTVSNMSPEDSSIYLCSVATGGDGQPQHFGDGTRLSIL.

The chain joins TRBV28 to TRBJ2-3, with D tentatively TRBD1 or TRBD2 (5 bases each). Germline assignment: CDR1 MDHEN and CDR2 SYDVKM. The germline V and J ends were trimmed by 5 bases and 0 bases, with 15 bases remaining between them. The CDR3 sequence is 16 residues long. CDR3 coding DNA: TGTGCCAGCAGTAACCCGGGACGTACTAGCACAGATACGCAGTATTTT. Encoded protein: CASSNPGRTSTDTQYF.

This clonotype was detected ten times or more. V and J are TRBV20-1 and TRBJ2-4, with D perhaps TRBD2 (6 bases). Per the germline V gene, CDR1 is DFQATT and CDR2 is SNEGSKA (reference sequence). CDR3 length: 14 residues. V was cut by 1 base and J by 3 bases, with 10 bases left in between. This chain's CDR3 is CSARGSGYKNIQYF. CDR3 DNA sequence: TGCAGTGCTAGAGGTAGCGGCTACAAAAACATTCAGTACTTC.

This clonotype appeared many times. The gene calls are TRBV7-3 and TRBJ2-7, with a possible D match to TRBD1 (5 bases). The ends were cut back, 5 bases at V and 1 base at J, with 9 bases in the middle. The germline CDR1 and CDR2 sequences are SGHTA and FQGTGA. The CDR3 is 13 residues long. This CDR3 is CASSAPGSYEQYF. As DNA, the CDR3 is TGTGCCAGCAGCGCTCCAGGGTCCTACGAGCAGTACTTC.

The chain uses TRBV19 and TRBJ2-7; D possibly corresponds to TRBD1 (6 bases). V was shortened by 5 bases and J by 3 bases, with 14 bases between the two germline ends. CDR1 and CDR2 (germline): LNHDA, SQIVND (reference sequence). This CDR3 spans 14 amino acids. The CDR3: CASSRRDNFYEQYF. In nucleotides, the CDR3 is TGTGCCAGTAGTCGCCGGGACAACTTCTACGAGCAGTACTTC.

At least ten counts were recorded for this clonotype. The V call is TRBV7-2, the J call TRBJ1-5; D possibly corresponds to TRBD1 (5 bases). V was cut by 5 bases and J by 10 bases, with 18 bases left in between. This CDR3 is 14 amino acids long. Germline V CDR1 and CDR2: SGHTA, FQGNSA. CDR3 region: CASSGGPEIKPQHF. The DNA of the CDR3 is TGTGCCAGCAGCGGGGGACCCGAGATAAAACCCCAGCATTTT.